The sequence of this T cell receptor (beta chain) was determined in a study of breast tumors, draining lymph nodes, adjacent tissues. Notes on the study in general: Luminal-like breast cancer showed significantly higher tumor–nontumor repertoire similarity than basal-like. Most tumor T cells seemingly derive from lymph node, then expand in tumor.

TCRdb used MiXCR to reprocess the multiplex PCR reads, holding one entry per CDR3 protein. The sample yields 250,000 or so distinct CDR3 sequences, under 35% seen once. Samples came from axillary lymph nodes draining the breast cancer. Regarding this clonotype: Its specificity is not known.

V shed 2 bases and J shed 5 bases, with 13 bases lying between them. The CDR3 has 15 amino acids. Per germline, CDR1 MNHEY and CDR2 SVGEGT. Sequencing used axillary lymph node tissue. The receptor comes from a female donor with breast cancer. Some clones in this sample may be carry-over from other donors' samples. The chain uses TRBV6-2 or TRBV6-3 and TRBJ2-1; D is uncertain. CDR3 region: CASSYSRPRHNEQFF. For the CDR3, the DNA is TGTGCCAGCAGTTACAGTCGACCACGTCACAATGAGCAGTTCTTC.